The source of this TCR beta chain is a study of T-cell reconstitution after alpha-beta-depleted transplantation in children. Preparation of the TCRbeta library was carried out with unique molecular identifiers. TCRdb ran MiXCR on the PCR reads and lists one entry per CDR3 protein. The sample has a few hundred thousand distinct CDR3 sequences, about 9.3% seen once. This clonotype has only a few counts. This CDR3 has 15 amino acids. The germline V and J ends were trimmed by 6 bases and 0 bases, with 9 bases remaining between them. The sequence was collected from a human donor who donated a stem cell graft to a child with acute lymphoblastic leukemia. The sample here was PBMCs from the stem cell graft donor, taken from the stem cell graft. The V gene is TRBV12-3 or TRBV12-4, the J gene TRBJ2-6, with D tentatively TRBD1 (5 bases). The CDR3 sequence is CASRLDNSGANVLTF. The CDR3 DNA is TGTGCCAGCAGATTGGACAACTCTGGGGCCAACGTCCTGACTTTC.